This is a list of T cell receptor beta chains from one sample in a study of shared clonotypes between healthy human individuals. Assay: immunoSEQ multiplex PCR; the TCRdb copy retains only in-frame clones and omits some. The sample has about 2.4 million clones; approximately 94% are singletons. Specimen: naive CD4+ T cells sorted from blood. The receptors here all came from a man aged 18-30 years in good health. CDR3s include the opening cysteine and the closing phenylalanine or tryptophan. A D gene is named only where the DNA matches it firmly. Expanded clones are given a class, and other clones once, few, many or no size at all.

v_call: TRBV13; j_call: TRBJ2-2; d_call: TRBD2; cdr3_length: 14; clone_size: .; cdr3_aa: CASMRGGSTGELFF; cdr3_nt: TGTGCCAGCATGAGGGGAGGGTCCACCGGGGAGCTGTTTTTT
v_call: TRBV9; j_call: TRBJ2-3; d_call: TRBD2; cdr3_length: 16; clone_size: .; cdr3_aa: CASSVGASGGTDTQYF; cdr3_nt: TGTGCCAGCAGCGTAGGGGCTAGCGGGGGCACAGATACGCAGTATTTT
v_call: TRBV12-1; j_call: TRBJ2-7; d_call: .; cdr3_length: 16; clone_size: once; cdr3_aa: CASSLRQTRERYKQYF; cdr3_nt: TGTGCCAGCAGCCTGCGCCAAACCAGGGAAAGGTATAAGCAGTACTTC
v_call: TRBV5-8; j_call: TRBJ1-1; d_call: TRBD1; cdr3_length: 14; clone_size: .; cdr3_aa: CASSLRTGKSEAFF; cdr3_nt: TGTGCCAGCAGCCTCCGGACAGGGAAATCTGAAGCTTTCTTT
v_call: TRBV4-1; j_call: TRBJ1-4; d_call: .; cdr3_length: 16; clone_size: .; cdr3_aa: CASSRSWTTTNEKLFF; cdr3_nt: TGCGCCAGCAGCCGAAGCTGGACAACAACTAATGAAAAACTGTTTTTT
v_call: TRBV5-1; j_call: TRBJ1-6; d_call: .; cdr3_length: 14; clone_size: .; cdr3_aa: CASSLVPGNSPLHF; cdr3_nt: TGCGCCAGCAGCTTGGTACCGGGAAATTCACCCCTCCACTTT
v_call: TRBV25-1; j_call: TRBJ1-2; d_call: .; cdr3_length: 13; clone_size: .; cdr3_aa: CASSEGGKLGYTF; cdr3_nt: TGTGCCAGCAGTGAAGGGGGTAAGCTTGGCTACACCTTC
v_call: TRBV6-1; j_call: TRBJ1-1; d_call: .; cdr3_length: 15; clone_size: .; cdr3_aa: CASRTPGIFLTEAFF; cdr3_nt: TGTGCCAGCAGAACTCCCGGGATCTTTTTAACTGAAGCTTTCTTT
v_call: TRBV2; j_call: TRBJ2-3; d_call: TRBD1; cdr3_length: 17; clone_size: .; cdr3_aa: CASREDLRQGETDTQYF; cdr3_nt: TGTGCCAGCAGGGAAGACCTCCGACAGGGGGAAACAGATACGCAGTATTTT
v_call: TRBV19; j_call: TRBJ2-1; d_call: TRBD2; cdr3_length: 16; clone_size: .; cdr3_aa: CASSPRSGTSYNEQFF; cdr3_nt: TGTGCCAGTAGTCCCCGTAGCGGGACCTCCTACAATGAGCAGTTCTTC
v_call: TRBV9; j_call: TRBJ2-6; d_call: .; cdr3_length: 19; clone_size: .; cdr3_aa: CASSVEEVGRLSGANVLTF; cdr3_nt: TGTGCCAGCAGCGTAGAGGAGGTGGGACGCCTCTCTGGGGCCAACGTCCTGACTTTC
v_call: TRBV30; j_call: TRBJ1-2; d_call: .; cdr3_length: 14; clone_size: .; cdr3_aa: CAWKPPGAGYGYTF; cdr3_nt: TGTGCCTGGAAGCCTCCGGGGGCGGGCTATGGCTACACCTTC
v_call: TRBV30; j_call: TRBJ2-7; d_call: TRBD1; cdr3_length: 12; clone_size: .; cdr3_aa: CAWSKGADEQYF; cdr3_nt: TGTGCCTGGAGTAAGGGGGCCGACGAGCAGTACTTC
v_call: TRBV6-5; j_call: TRBJ1-1; d_call: .; cdr3_length: 12; clone_size: .; cdr3_aa: CASSRGLSEAFF; cdr3_nt: TGTGCCAGCAGTCGCGGGCTCTCTGAAGCTTTCTTT
v_call: TRBV10-3; j_call: TRBJ1-2; d_call: TRBD1; cdr3_length: 12; clone_size: once; cdr3_aa: CAIQGGSGGYTF; cdr3_nt: TGTGCCATCCAGGGGGGGAGTGGTGGCTACACCTTC